The count of the clone carrying this T cell receptor (beta chain) is one. The V gene end was trimmed by 1 base and the J gene end by 10 bases; junction bases not matched to a gene: 8. The CDR3 spans 16 residues. In germline, CDR1 is SGHAT, CDR2 FQNNGV. The entry originates in a study of blood T cell repertoires in COVID-19. Libraries were prepared by immunoSEQ multiplex PCR; TCRdb keeps only in-frame clonotypes and omits some of them. This table has 250,000 to 300,000 clones, roughly nine tenths appearing once. V usage is TRBV11-2 and J usage is TRBJ1-6, with TRBD1 identical over 9 bases. The origin of this receptor is a woman between 25 and 40 years old with COVID-19, enrolled during active disease. The source material was peripheral blood. Written as DNA, the CDR3 is TGTGCCAGCAGCTTAGTGAGGGGACAGGGTAAATCACCCCTCCACTTT. Its protein is CASSLVRGQGKSPLHF.